This TCR beta chain was obtained from a study of blood T cell repertoires in COVID-19. At the level of the study: Samples representing acute and convalescent COVID-19 were sourced from the United States, Italy and Spain. Sources were T cells, B-cell-depleted T cells, or PBMCs; the material itself was cDNA or gDNA.

Unmatched junction bases numbered 4, after V lost 0 bases and J lost 6 bases. Germline values: CDR1 KGHSH, CDR2 LQKENI. The CDR3 totals 14 residues. Here immunoSEQ multiplex PCR was the method, and the copy in TCRdb shows in-frame clones only, minus some. The table shows roughly 120,000 clones, with over 65% occurring only once. Input material: peripheral blood. V is TRBV18 and J is TRBJ1-2; TRBD1 agrees at 7 bases. This sequence was found in a woman aged 80 or over with acute or convalescent COVID-19. CDR3 DNA sequence: TGTGCCAGCTCACCACCCGACAGGGAGGATGGCTACACCTTC. This translates into CASSPPDREDGYTF.